The 19 T cell receptor beta chains given below trace back to one sample, sequenced in a study of T cells in Graves' hyperthyroidism and ophthalmopathy. RNA transcripts provided the source from which TCR beta CDR3 regions were amplified. TCR CDR3 regions were first amplified by RT-PCR with HTBI primers. One entry per CDR3 protein, called by TCRdb with MiXCR from the multiplex PCR reads. This sample has around 270,000 distinct CDR3 sequences, with around 20% found just once. Sequenced material: blood. The receptor set was obtained from a man aged 45 to 65 with Graves' ophthalmopathy.

J is TRBJ1-2 and V is TRBV20-1; 9 positions match TRBD1. This CDR3 has 12 residues. V dropped 4 bases and J dropped 6; count of bases not matched to a gene: 3. Germline CDR1 is DFQATT and CDR2 is SNEGSKA (reference sequence). As DNA, the CDR3 is TGCAGTGCTACAGACAGGGGGGATGGCTACACCTTC. The encoded protein is CSATDRGDGYTF.

This clonotype has a handful of counts. V gene TRBV11-3 combines with J gene TRBJ2-1, with 13 bases aligning to TRBD2. V gave up 5 bases and J gave up 10 bases; unmatched junction bases: 8. The CDR3 is 15 amino acids. Germline CDR1 reads SGHNT; CDR2 reads YENEEA. The CDR3 coding sequence is TGTGCCAGCAGCCCCACCGGGACTAGCGGGACAGAGCAGTTCTTC. Amino acids: CASSPTGTSGTEQFF.

In this sample, this clonotype turned up a few times. The CDR3 sequence is CASSGTSGRGGNEQFF. As DNA, the CDR3 is TGCGCCAGCAGCGGGACTAGCGGGAGAGGTGGCAATGAGCAGTTCTTC. This chain connects TRBV10-2 to TRBJ2-1; 14 positions agree with TRBD2. Germline trimming cut 6 bases from V and 6 bases from J; bases unmatched to any gene: 7. This CDR3 has 16 residues. Looked up from germline, CDR1 is WSHSY and CDR2 is SAAADI.

This clonotype was picked up many times. V is TRBV7-9 and J is TRBJ2-7, with D hard to call. Looked up from germline, CDR1 is SEHNR and CDR2 is FQNEAQ (reference sequence). The V gene lost 5 bases and the J gene lost 1 base, with 6 bases spanning the gap. CDR3 size: 12 residues. The DNA of the CDR3 is TGTGCCAGCAGCCCCGGGTCCTACGAGCAGTACTTC. This translates into CASSPGSYEQYF.

There are a few counts of this clonotype. The chain couples TRBV27 to TRBJ1-5, with D unresolved. Deletions cut 3 bases from V and 7 bases from J, with 10 bases between. The CDR3 loop spans 13 amino acids. CDR1 is MNHEY and CDR2 is SMNVEV in the germline V gene (reference sequence). The DNA for the CDR3 is TGTGCCAGCAGTTTCGGAGGGATGCAGCCCCAGCATTTT. Translation gives CASSFGGMQPQHF.

The chain recombines TRBV28 with TRBJ1-5, with 10 nucleotides matching TRBD1. The CDR3 covers 14 residues. Germline CDR1 MDHEN, CDR2 SYDVKM. The V segment lost 5 bases and the J segment 2 bases; nucleotides outside the gene matches: 0. CDR3 loop: CASSGTGGNQPQHF. CDR3 in DNA: TGTGCCAGCAGTGGGACAGGGGGCAATCAGCCCCAGCATTTT.

The chain carries TRBV24-1 and TRBJ2-7; D is ambiguous. The CDR3 extends over 12 amino acids. CDR1 KGHDR and CDR2 SFDVKD come from the germline V gene. The V and J ends lost 5 bases and 4 bases respectively, with 8 bases between them. The CDR3 DNA is TGTGCCACCAGTGTTAACGGTTACGAGCAGTACTTC. Translation gives CATSVNGYEQYF.

This clonotype was seen many times. The rearrangement uses TRBV7-2 and TRBJ2-1, with unresolved D. This CDR3 is 13 amino acids long. The V gene lost 3 bases and the J gene lost 8 bases, with 11 bases spanning the gap. Per germline, CDR1 SGHTA and CDR2 FQGNSA. As DNA, the CDR3 is TGTGCCAGCAGCTTTGACCCCTCTTATGAGCAGTTCTTC. This codes for CASSFDPSYEQFF.

In its sample, this clonotype was seen many times. The chain is built from TRBV2 and TRBJ1-6, with D possibly TRBD1 on 5 matching bases. Germline values: CDR1 SNHLY, CDR2 FYNNEI. The ends were cut back, 7 bases at V and 9 bases at J, with 19 bases in the middle. The CDR3 spans 15 residues. Here the CDR3 DNA reads TGTGCCAGCATCGGAGGGGCCTGGGGCGGTTCACCCCTCCACTTT. Protein product: CASIGGAWGGSPLHF.

This clonotype has ten or more counts. The chain couples TRBV2 to TRBJ1-4; D is undetermined. Trimming took 2 bases from V and 0 from J, leaving 7 bases between them. This CDR3 is 15 amino acids long. Germline CDR1 SNHLY, CDR2 FYNNEI. CDR3 loop: CASSERAATNEKLFF. The CDR3 region has the DNA TGTGCCAGCAGTGAAAGGGCTGCAACTAATGAAAAACTGTTTTTT.

This clonotype was detected many times. This sequence joins TRBV2 and TRBJ2-3; D unresolved. This CDR3 is built from 14 residues. CDR1 and CDR2 from the germline V gene are SNHLY and FYNNEI. V was cut by 6 bases and J by 4 bases, with 14 bases left in between. Here the CDR3 reads CASRLNEFADTQYF. The CDR3 coding sequence is TGTGCCAGCAGGCTGAATGAGTTCGCAGATACGCAGTATTTT.

This clonotype appeared many times. V gene TRBV12-3 or TRBV12-4 combines with J gene TRBJ2-3; TRBD2 agrees at 10 bases. The V and J ends lost 6 bases and 1 base, in that order; junction bases with no gene match: 7. There are 16 residues in the CDR3. For the CDR3, the DNA is TGTGCCAGCAGGCTAGCGGGAGTAAGACGCACAGATACGCAGTATTTT. Residues: CASRLAGVRRTDTQYF.

This clonotype came up many times. V gene TRBV12-3 or TRBV12-4 combines with J gene TRBJ2-7; 7 positions agree with TRBD2. Losses at the gene ends were 7 bases for V and 2 bases for J; bases not matched to a gene: 8. This CDR3 region has 14 residues. The CDR3 DNA reads as TGTGCCAGCAATTTCGGGGGGAGAACCTACGAGCAGTACTTC. Its translation is CASNFGGRTYEQYF.

This clonotype was recorded a few times. The J gene is TRBJ1-6, the V gene TRBV12-3 or TRBV12-4; D ambiguous. Trimming removed 3 bases from V and 0 bases from J, with 6 bases in between. The CDR3 is 15 residues long. This CDR3 reads CASSFVGSYNSPLHF. Written as DNA, the CDR3 is TGTGCCAGCAGTTTCGTGGGCTCCTATAATTCACCCCTCCACTTT.

In its sample, this clonotype was seen a few times. The CDR3 DNA reads as TGTGCCATCAGGACCGAAATTAGCAATCAGCCCCAGCATTTT. Translation gives CAIRTEISNQPQHF. The chain recombines TRBV6-1 with TRBJ1-5, with D hard to call. Trimming stripped 10 bases from V and 0 bases from J, with 13 bases between. From germline, CDR1 is MNHNS and CDR2 SASEGT. The length of the CDR3 is 14 residues.

CDR3: CSASRDLNTGELFF. CDR3 coding DNA: TGCAGTGCTTCCCGGGACCTGAACACCGGGGAGCTGTTTTTT. This chain connects TRBV20-1 to TRBJ2-2; tentatively, D is TRBD1 or TRBD2 (5 bases each). V was cut by 5 bases and J by 1 base, with 11 bases left in between. CDR1 is DFQATT and CDR2 is SNEGSKA in the germline V gene (reference sequence). The CDR3 length is 14 residues.

The chain combines TRBV11-2 with TRBJ2-3, with 8 bases fitting TRBD1. CDR1 is SGHAT, CDR2 FQNNGV, per germline. Losses at the gene ends were 1 base for V and 6 bases for J; bases not matched to a gene: 12. This CDR3 is built from 17 residues. The CDR3 DNA is TGTGCCAGCAGCTTAGGGGCTACGACAGGGGCAAGGGATACGCAGTATTTT. It specifies CASSLGATTGARDTQYF.

There are a few counts of this clonotype. The rearrangement links TRBV29-1 to TRBJ2-1; TRBD2 might be the D (6 bases). This CDR3 is built from 14 residues. Germline loops: CDR1 SQVTM, CDR2 ANQGSEA. V lost 5 bases to trimming and J lost 4 bases, with 15 bases between them. In DNA form, the CDR3 reads TGCAGCGTTAGCCGGGAGACGATTTACAATGAGCAGTTCTTC. Translating gives CSVSRETIYNEQFF.

This clonotype came up many times. The rearrangement joins TRBV28 to TRBJ2-2, with D unresolved. The CDR3 is 15 residues long. V was shortened by 5 bases and J by 8 bases, with 18 bases between the two germline ends. From germline, CDR1 is MDHEN and CDR2 SYDVKM. The CDR3 here is CASSRDTGPKGELFF. DNA of the CDR3: TGTGCCAGCAGTCGTGATACCGGGCCCAAGGGGGAGCTGTTTTTT.